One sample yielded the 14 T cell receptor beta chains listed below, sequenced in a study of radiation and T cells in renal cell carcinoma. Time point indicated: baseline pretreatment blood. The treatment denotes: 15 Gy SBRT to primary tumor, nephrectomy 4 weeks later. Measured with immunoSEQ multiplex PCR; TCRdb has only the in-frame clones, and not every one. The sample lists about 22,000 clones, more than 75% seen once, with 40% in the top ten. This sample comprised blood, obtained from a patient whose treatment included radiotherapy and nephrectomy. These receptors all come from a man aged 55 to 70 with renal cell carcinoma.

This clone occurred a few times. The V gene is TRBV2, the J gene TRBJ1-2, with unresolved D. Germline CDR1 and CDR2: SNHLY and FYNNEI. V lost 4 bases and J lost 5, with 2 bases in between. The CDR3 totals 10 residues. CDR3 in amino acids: CASSGYGYTF. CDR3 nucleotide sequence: TGTGCCAGCAGTGGGTATGGCTACACCTTC.

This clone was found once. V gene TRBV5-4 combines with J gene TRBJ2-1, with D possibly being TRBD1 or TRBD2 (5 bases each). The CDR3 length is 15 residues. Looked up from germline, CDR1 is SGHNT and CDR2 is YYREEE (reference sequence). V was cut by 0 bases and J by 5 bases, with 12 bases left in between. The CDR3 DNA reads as TGTGCCAGCAGCTTGGACCGGGACGCCAACAATGAGCAGTTCTTC. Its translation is CASSLDRDANNEQFF.

CDR3 nucleotide sequence: TGCGCCAGCAGCTTCGGTGTGGGGGGCGAGTACACTGAAGCTTTCTTT. The encoded protein is CASSFGVGGEYTEAFF. The rearrangement links TRBV5-1 to TRBJ1-1, with a weak D call TRBD1 (6 bases). Deletions cut 2 bases from V and 3 bases from J, with 17 bases between. The CDR3 runs to 16 residues. Looked up from germline, CDR1 is SGHRS and CDR2 is YFSETQ.

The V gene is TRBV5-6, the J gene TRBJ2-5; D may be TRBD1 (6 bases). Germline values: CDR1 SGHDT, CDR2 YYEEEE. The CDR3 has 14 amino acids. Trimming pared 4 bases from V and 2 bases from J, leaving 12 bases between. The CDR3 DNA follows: TGTGCCAGCAGCCGACAGGCCGCACAAGAGACCCAGTACTTC. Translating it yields CASSRQAAQETQYF.

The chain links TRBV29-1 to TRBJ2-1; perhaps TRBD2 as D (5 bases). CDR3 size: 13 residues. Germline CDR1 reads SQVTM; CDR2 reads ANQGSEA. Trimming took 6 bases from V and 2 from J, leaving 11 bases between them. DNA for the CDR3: TGCAGCGTGGGTCGGGAAGCCTACAATGAGCAGTTCTTC. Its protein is CSVGREAYNEQFF.

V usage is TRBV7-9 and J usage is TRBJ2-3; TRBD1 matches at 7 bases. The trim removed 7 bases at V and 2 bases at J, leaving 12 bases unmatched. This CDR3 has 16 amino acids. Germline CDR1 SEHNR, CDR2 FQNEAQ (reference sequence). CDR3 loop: CASTSLGTVNTDTQYF. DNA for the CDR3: TGTGCCAGCACCTCACTGGGGACAGTCAACACAGATACGCAGTATTTT. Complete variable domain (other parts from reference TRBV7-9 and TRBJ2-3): DTGVSQNPRHKITKRGQNVTFRCDPISEHNRLYWYRQTLGQGPEFLTYFQNEAQLEKSRLLSDRFSAERPKGSFSTLEIQRTEQGDSAMYLCASTSLGTVNTDTQYFGPGTRLTVL.

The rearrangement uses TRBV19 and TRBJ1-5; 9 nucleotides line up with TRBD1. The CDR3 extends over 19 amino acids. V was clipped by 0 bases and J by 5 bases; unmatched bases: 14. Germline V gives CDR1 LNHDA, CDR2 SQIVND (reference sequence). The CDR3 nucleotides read TGTGCCAGTAGTATAGATCAGGGACAGGGCGCGAGAATCGATCAGCCCCAGCATTTT. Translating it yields CASSIDQGQGARIDQPQHF.

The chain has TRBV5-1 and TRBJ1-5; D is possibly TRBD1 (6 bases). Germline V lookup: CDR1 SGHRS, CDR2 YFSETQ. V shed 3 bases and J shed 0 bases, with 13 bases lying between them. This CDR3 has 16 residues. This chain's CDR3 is CASSSGHGDSNQPQHF. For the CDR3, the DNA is TGCGCCAGCAGCTCGGGACACGGAGATAGCAATCAGCCCCAGCATTTT. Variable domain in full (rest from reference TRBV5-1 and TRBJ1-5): KAGVTQTPRYLIKTRGQQVTLSCSPISGHRSVSWYQQTPGQGLQFLFEYFSETQRNKGNFPGRFSGRQFSNSRSEMNVSTLELGDSALYLCASSSGHGDSNQPQHFGDGTRLSIL.

DNA for the CDR3: TGTGCCATCAGTGCTCTGGGGACAGATACGCAGTATTTT. It is translated as CAISALGTDTQYF. The V gene is TRBV10-3, the J gene TRBJ2-3; D unresolved. Germline V lookup: CDR1 ENHRY, CDR2 SYGVKD. This CDR3 spans 13 amino acids. With 4 bases removed from V and 3 bases from J, the gap between germline ends came to 8 bases.

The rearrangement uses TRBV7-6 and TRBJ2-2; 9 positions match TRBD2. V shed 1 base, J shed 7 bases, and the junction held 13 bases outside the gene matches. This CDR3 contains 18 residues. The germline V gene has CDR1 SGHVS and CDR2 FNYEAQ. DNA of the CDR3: TGTGCCAGCAGCTTAGTAGGATCGGCGGGAGGGCCTGTCGGGGAGCTGTTTTTT. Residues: CASSLVGSAGGPVGELFF.

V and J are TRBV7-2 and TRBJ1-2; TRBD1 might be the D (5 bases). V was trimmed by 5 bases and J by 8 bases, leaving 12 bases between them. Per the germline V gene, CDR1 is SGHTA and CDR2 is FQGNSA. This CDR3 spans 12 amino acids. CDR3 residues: CASSDPGTGYTF. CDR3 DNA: TGTGCCAGCAGCGACCCAGGGACCGGCTACACCTTC.

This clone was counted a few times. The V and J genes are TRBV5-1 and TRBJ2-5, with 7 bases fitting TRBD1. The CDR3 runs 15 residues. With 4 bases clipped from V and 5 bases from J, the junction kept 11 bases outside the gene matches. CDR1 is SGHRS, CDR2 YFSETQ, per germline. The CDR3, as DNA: TGCGCCAGCAGCCCGGGGACAGCCCTCCTGGAGACCCAGTACTTC. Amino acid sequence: CASSPGTALLETQYF.

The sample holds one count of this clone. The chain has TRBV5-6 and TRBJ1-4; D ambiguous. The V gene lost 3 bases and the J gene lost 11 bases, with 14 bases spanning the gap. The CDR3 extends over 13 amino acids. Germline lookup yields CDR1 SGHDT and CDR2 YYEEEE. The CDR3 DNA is TGTGCCAGCAGCTCATTAGCGCGGGCTAAACTGTTTTTT. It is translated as CASSSLARAKLFF.

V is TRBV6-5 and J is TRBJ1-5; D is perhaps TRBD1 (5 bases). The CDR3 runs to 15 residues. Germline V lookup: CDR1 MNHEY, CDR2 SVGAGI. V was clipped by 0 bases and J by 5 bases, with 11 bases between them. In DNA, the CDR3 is TGTGCCAGCAGTTACTCGCCAGGGCCCGATCAGCCCCAGCATTTT. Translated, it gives CASSYSPGPDQPQHF.